The 13 T cell receptor beta chains listed next were all sequenced from one sample in a study of blood T cells in healthy people across ages. Sample-barcoded 5' priming and a J-beta primer mix drove a second PCR of about 7 to 12 cycles. TCRdb used MiXCR to reprocess the 5' RACE reads, holding one entry per CDR3 protein. The sample lists 1.5 million to 2 million distinct CDR3 sequences, around 50% occurring once. Sequenced input: blood. Every receptor here comes from a woman aged 40 to 50 in good health.

A note on this clonotype: At one of its ends the junction is not consistent with the germline gene, which may arise from a read error. V gene TRBV5-6 combines with J gene TRBJ1-2, with 7 bases that match TRBD1. CDR1 is SGHDT and CDR2 is YYEEEE in the germline V gene. This CDR3 contains 13 residues. DNA for the CDR3: TGTGTCAGCAGCCAAGAGAGGGGGCTAGGCTACACCTTC. Encoded protein: CVSSQERGLGYTF.

This chain links TRBV4-2 with TRBJ2-5; D call uncertain. The germline V and J ends were trimmed by 0 bases and 4 bases, with 27 bases remaining between them. The length of the CDR3 is 20 residues. Germline CDR1 is LGHNA and CDR2 is YNFKEQ. CDR3 amino acids: CASSQDKNSPSVGVRETQYF. CDR3 nucleotides: TGTGCCAGCAGCCAAGATAAGAACAGCCCGTCCGTTGGAGTACGAGAGACCCAGTACTTC.

The chain employs TRBV29-1 and TRBJ1-2; possible D gene TRBD1, 5 bases. The CDR3 spans 12 residues. From germline, CDR1 is SQVTM and CDR2 ANQGSEA. The ends were cut back, 4 bases at V and 4 bases at J, with 10 bases in the middle. CDR3 protein: CSVGDSGYGYTF. The CDR3 coding sequence is TGCAGCGTTGGAGACAGCGGCTATGGCTACACCTTC.

The table lists this clonotype with many counts. The CDR3 loop reads CASSFFREGHSGANVLTF. DNA of the CDR3: TGTGCCAGCAGTTTTTTTCGCGAAGGACACTCTGGGGCCAACGTCCTGACTTTC. The chain carries TRBV28 and TRBJ2-6, with D tentatively TRBD1 (5 bases). V lost 3 bases and J lost 0, with 15 bases in between. The length of the CDR3 is 18 residues. Germline loops: CDR1 MDHEN, CDR2 SYDVKM.

The V and J genes are TRBV2 and TRBJ2-1, with 7 positions matching TRBD1. Germline CDR1 and CDR2: SNHLY and FYNNEI. This CDR3 has 12 residues. V was pared by 6 bases and J by 12 bases, with 8 bases of the junction left unmatched. In DNA, the CDR3 is TGTGCCAGCAGACTGACAGGGCTCGGGCAGTTCTTC. Its translation is CASRLTGLGQFF.

CDR3 region: CASSTAGPSRPQHF. The CDR3 coding sequence is TGTGCCAGCTCGACTGCCGGACCCTCCAGGCCCCAGCATTTT. The rearrangement uses TRBV6-1 and TRBJ1-5; D call uncertain. V was clipped by 8 bases and J by 9 bases, with 20 bases between them. Germline V gene data show CDR1 as MNHNS and CDR2 as SASEGT. This CDR3 contains 14 residues.

The chain links TRBV5-5 to TRBJ2-3, with D unclear. Trimming left V 4 bases short and J 3 bases short, with 18 bases between. The CDR3 has 16 amino acids. Germline V gives CDR1 SGHKS, CDR2 YYEKEE (reference sequence). CDR3 sequence (DNA): TGTGCCAGCAGCCTCACAGACCCGACAACGACAGATACGCAGTATTTT. Translating it yields CASSLTDPTTTDTQYF.

The V gene is TRBV4-3, the J gene TRBJ2-7; perhaps TRBD1 as D (6 bases). CDR3 length equals 15 residues. CDR1 and CDR2 from the germline V gene are LGHNA and YSLEER. Deletions cut 0 bases from V and 3 bases from J, with 12 bases between. The CDR3 DNA reads TGCGCCAGCAGCCAAGATAGGGACACTATCTACGAGCAGTACTTC. This gives the protein CASSQDRDTIYEQYF.

This chain links TRBV29-1 with TRBJ2-3, with D uncertain. Germline CDR1 is SQVTM and CDR2 is ANQGSEA. Trimming shortened V by 4 bases and J by 0 bases, and 11 bases separated the two germline ends. The CDR3 consists of 14 residues. For the CDR3, the DNA is TGCAGCGTTGTGGGGATACTAAGCACAGATACGCAGTATTTT. This gives the protein CSVVGILSTDTQYF.

V is TRBV12-3 or TRBV12-4 and J is TRBJ1-2; D unresolved. The length of the CDR3 is 14 residues. V dropped 0 bases and J dropped 4 bases, with 9 bases sitting between them. For the CDR3, the DNA is TGTGCCAGCAGTTTAGCGGGTTGGTTCTATGGCTACACCTTC. Encoded protein: CASSLAGWFYGYTF.

This chain joins TRBV7-3 and TRBJ2-3; TRBD2 aligns across 8 bases. Losses at the gene ends were 3 bases for V and 4 bases for J; bases not matched to a gene: 9. The CDR3 consists of 16 residues. Germline V gives CDR1 SGHTA, CDR2 FQGTGA. The CDR3 sequence is CASSFQPGLDPDTQYF. The CDR3 bases are TGTGCCAGCAGCTTTCAGCCGGGACTAGACCCAGATACGCAGTATTTT.

Note on this clonotype: Sequence at one end of the junction differs from germline and may be a read error. The V call is TRBV10-3, the J call TRBJ2-1; D gene unclear. The J call may be mistaken, given a closer DNA end match to TRBJ2-7. CDR3 length equals 9 residues. Germline-derived CDR1 and CDR2 are ENHRY and SYGVKD. CDR3 DNA sequence: TGTGCCATCACCTATGAGCAGTACTTC. Its translation is CAITYEQYF.

This chain uses TRBV6-5 with TRBJ1-1; no clear D. This CDR3 comprises 12 residues. Trimming removed 8 bases at V and 7 bases at J, with 14 bases between. CDR1 is MNHEY, CDR2 SVGAGI, per germline. In DNA, the CDR3 is TGTGCCAGCCGAGGGTTGGGCAGTGAAGCTTTCTTT. Translating it yields CASRGLGSEAFF.